These 19 T cell receptor beta chains came from one sample sequenced in a study of shared clonotypes between healthy human individuals. Profiling relied on immunoSEQ multiplex PCR, and the TCRdb table lists in-frame clones only, not all of them. This sample yields over 1.4 million clones, of which approximately 97% are seen a single time; about 1% belongs to the top ten. The sequenced sample consisted of naive CD4+ T cells sorted from blood. Regarding subset: CD45RA+ positively selected. Receptors originate from a man younger than 45 in good health.

The count of this clone is one. The chain couples TRBV9 to TRBJ2-7, with D perhaps matching TRBD1 or TRBD2 (6 bases each). This CDR3 is 15 amino acids long. Germline CDR1 SGDLS, CDR2 YYNGEE. Deletions cut 0 bases from V and 5 bases from J, with 15 bases between. CDR3 residues: CASSVGGGSLNEQYF. In nucleotides, the CDR3 is TGTGCCAGCAGCGTAGGAGGGGGGTCCTTGAACGAGCAGTACTTC.

In its sample, this clone was seen once. The DNA for the CDR3 is TGTGCCAGCAGCTTAGACTCGGCTTTCTTT. This translates into CASSLDSAFF. The V gene is TRBV7-6, the J gene TRBJ1-1; D gene unclear. The CDR3 has 10 residues. Germline V CDR1 and CDR2: SGHVS, FNYEAQ. V lost 1 base and J 11 bases, leaving 5 bases between the germline ends.

The chain combines TRBV29-1 with TRBJ2-7; 11 bases align to TRBD2. V lost 7 bases to trimming and J lost 2 bases; unmatched junction nucleotides: 4. CDR1 is SQVTM and CDR2 is ANQGSEA in the germline V gene. This CDR3 has 13 residues. The CDR3 nucleotides read TGCAGCGCCGGGACTAGCGGTACCTACGAGCAGTACTTC. The encoded protein is CSAGTSGTYEQYF.

Points on this clone: This sample also contains other DNA sequences that code for the same CDR3. The genes are TRBV28 and TRBJ2-1; the D is unclear. This CDR3 is 14 amino acids long. From germline, CDR1 is MDHEN and CDR2 SYDVKM. The germline V and J ends were trimmed by 7 bases and 0 bases, with 10 bases remaining between them. The CDR3 spells CASKGGSSYNEQFF. In nucleotides, the CDR3 is TGTGCCAGCAAGGGCGGAAGCTCCTACAATGAGCAGTTCTTC.

The chain has TRBV28 and TRBJ2-7; TRBD2 aligns across 12 bases. Germline CDR1 and CDR2: MDHEN and SYDVKM. The V segment lost 7 bases and the J segment 4 bases; nucleotides outside the gene matches: 2. CDR3 size: 13 residues. The CDR3 reads CASKTSGRYEQYF. The CDR3 DNA is TGTGCCAGCAAGACTAGCGGGAGATACGAGCAGTACTTC.

The CDR3 is CASNPLARLTDTQYF. CDR3 nucleotides: TGTGCCAGCAACCCACTAGCTAGGCTCACAGATACGCAGTATTTT. The chain has TRBV27 and TRBJ2-3; possible D gene TRBD2, 6 bases. The germline CDR1 and CDR2 sequences are MNHEY and SMNVEV (reference sequence). The CDR3 runs 15 residues. Trimming shortened V by 7 bases and J by 2 bases, and 16 bases separated the two germline ends.

The genes are TRBV2 and TRBJ2-5; TRBD2 matches at 12 bases. Germline CDR1 is SNHLY and CDR2 is FYNNEI. The CDR3 sequence is 15 residues long. V was pared by 8 bases and J by 4 bases, with 8 bases of the junction left unmatched. The CDR3 protein is CASATLAGGGETQYF. The CDR3 DNA reads as TGTGCCAGCGCCACCCTAGCGGGAGGGGGAGAGACCCAGTACTTC.

The rearrangement joins TRBV7-8 to TRBJ2-2, with 11 nucleotides matching TRBD1. The germline gives CDR1 SGHVS, CDR2 FQNEAQ. This CDR3 is built from 16 residues. V was clipped by 5 bases and J by 3 bases; unmatched bases: 5. The CDR3 spells CASSPGTGGHTGELFF. The CDR3 DNA sequence: TGTGCCAGCAGCCCCGGGACAGGGGGGCACACCGGGGAGCTGTTTTTT.

CDR3 in DNA: TGCGCCAGCAGCCCGCCGGGACTAGCGGGAGGAAGCAATGAGCAGTTCTTC. Translating it yields CASSPPGLAGGSNEQFF. J is TRBJ2-1 and V is TRBV5-1; TRBD2 aligns across 15 bases. Germline V gives CDR1 SGHRS, CDR2 YFSETQ. Germline trimming cut 4 bases from V and 6 bases from J; bases unmatched to any gene: 8. The CDR3 is 17 residues long.

Comment on this clone: A junction boundary mismatches the germline segment, possibly from a read error. Written as DNA, the CDR3 is TGTGCCAGTTCACCACTGGGGACCTTGCGGAGGGACCGAGGAGAGACCCAGTACTTC. Residues: CASSPLGTLRRDRGETQYF. J is TRBJ2-5 and V is TRBV18; tentatively, D is TRBD2 (6 bases). CDR1 is KGHSH, CDR2 LQKENI, per germline. The CDR3 is 19 residues long.

This chain connects TRBV14 to TRBJ2-3; a possible D gene is TRBD1 (6 bases). In germline, CDR1 is SGHDN, CDR2 FVKESK. V lost 8 bases and J 4 bases, leaving 16 bases between the germline ends. CDR3 length equals 14 residues. The CDR3 here is CASQTGSSSDTQYF. In nucleotides, the CDR3 is TGTGCCAGCCAAACAGGGTCCTCATCAGATACGCAGTATTTT.

The rearrangement joins TRBV5-1 to TRBJ2-2; D perhaps matches TRBD2 (6 bases). Trimming took 6 bases from V and 7 from J, leaving 13 bases between them. CDR3 length equals 13 residues. Germline V gene sequence: CDR1 SGHRS, CDR2 YFSETQ. The CDR3 loop reads CASIREAGGELFF. The CDR3 nucleotides are TGCGCCAGCATAAGGGAGGCTGGCGGGGAGCTGTTTTTT.

The chain carries TRBV7-8 and TRBJ2-1, with D possibly TRBD2 on 5 matching bases. CDR1 SGHVS and CDR2 FQNEAQ come from the germline V gene. This CDR3 contains 17 residues. Trimming shortened V by 3 bases and J by 0 bases, and 15 bases separated the two germline ends. Here the CDR3 reads CASSFLVFRGSYNEQFF. The CDR3 DNA reads as TGTGCCAGCAGCTTCCTGGTGTTCCGGGGCTCCTACAATGAGCAGTTCTTC.

Remarks on this clone: Other DNA sequences in the same sample also yield this CDR3. The CDR3 DNA sequence: TGTGCCAGCAGTTTGGGGTCGGGAGGCAATCAGCCCCAGCATTTT. This sequence encodes CASSLGSGGNQPQHF. This chain links TRBV27 with TRBJ1-5; D remains ambiguous. V lost 3 bases and J 2 bases, leaving 11 bases between the germline ends. CDR1 MNHEY and CDR2 SMNVEV come from the germline V gene (reference sequence). This CDR3 comprises 15 residues.

This chain connects TRBV6-4 to TRBJ2-7; D call uncertain. Germline assignment: CDR1 MRHNA and CDR2 SNTAGT. The ends were cut back, 6 bases at V and 0 bases at J, with 12 bases in the middle. The CDR3 extends over 14 amino acids. CDR3 sequence: CASRVDPSSYEQYF. DNA for the CDR3: TGTGCCAGCAGGGTAGATCCGAGCTCCTACGAGCAGTACTTC.

The chain employs TRBV7-2 and TRBJ1-2; D not resolved. The ends were cut back, 1 base at V and 1 base at J, with 7 bases in the middle. CDR1 is SGHTA and CDR2 is FQGNSA in the germline V gene. This CDR3 comprises 14 residues. The chain's CDR3 is CASSLDPVNYGYTF. The CDR3 DNA follows: TGTGCCAGCAGCTTAGATCCGGTTAACTATGGCTACACCTTC.

The genes are TRBV10-3 and TRBJ2-5; D gene uncertain. The CDR3 totals 13 residues. Germline V gene lookup returns CDR1 ENHRY and CDR2 SYGVKD. V lost 10 bases and J 1 base, leaving 13 bases between the germline ends. The CDR3 DNA reads as TGTGCCACCACCCCTCTATCCCAAGAGACCCAGTACTTC. Residues: CATTPLSQETQYF.

The rearrangement uses TRBV7-2 and TRBJ2-5; D gene ambiguous. V lost 4 bases to trimming and J lost 2 bases, with 14 bases between them. This CDR3 region has 15 residues. Germline V gene sequence: CDR1 SGHTA, CDR2 FQGNSA. This CDR3 reads CASSSRVNKQETQYF. Written as DNA, the CDR3 is TGTGCCAGCAGCTCTAGGGTCAACAAACAAGAGACCCAGTACTTC.

The sample holds one count of this clone. The J gene is TRBJ2-2, the V gene TRBV7-9, with TRBD2 matching over 8 bases. The CDR3 is 15 amino acids. The V and J ends lost 5 bases and 7 bases, in that order; junction bases with no gene match: 9. The germline V gene encodes CDR1 SEHNR and CDR2 FQNEAQ (reference sequence). CDR3: CASSGSGSPGGELFF. CDR3 nucleotides: TGTGCCAGCAGCGGGAGCGGGAGCCCCGGCGGGGAGCTGTTTTTT.